This T cell receptor (beta chain) was retrieved from a study of T cells after somatic rescue of genetic block. CDR1 and CDR2 (germline): LNHDA, SQIVND (reference sequence). V shed 5 bases and J 5 bases; nucleotides not matched to a gene: 16. The CDR3 extends over 19 amino acids. The method was immunoSEQ multiplex PCR; TCRdb's version includes in-frame clones alone and lacks a portion of them. Counted here are around 50,000 clones, approximately 96% occurring once; the ten biggest clones make up roughly 0.074%. Source material: peripheral blood mononuclear cells (PBMCs). This chain connects TRBV19 to TRBJ2-3; 13 bases are a match to TRBD2. This clonotype was obtained from a child younger than two. The CDR3: CASSHPRGGTSGRGDTQYF. The CDR3 region has the DNA TGTGCCAGTAGTCACCCCAGAGGGGGCACTAGCGGGAGGGGAGATACGCAGTATTTT.